This T cell receptor (beta chain) was identified in a study of shared clonotypes between healthy human individuals. Produced via immunoSEQ multiplex PCR; TCRdb's table is partial and in-frame only. The table lists more than 2,000,000 clones, approximately 94% of them singletons, with more than 0.12% in the top ten. Overall study findings and caveats: Enrolling few donors narrowed the genetic and exposure-history diversity that was represented. Shared clonotypes across all four donors exceeded non-shared ones in generation probability.

With regard to this clone: Its specificity is unknown.

The CDR3 covers 15 residues. CDR1 GTSNPN and CDR2 SVGIG come from the germline V gene (reference sequence). HIV-negative, healthy adults without recent acute infections or vaccinations were the donors. Division of CD4+ cells produced a CD45RA+ naive subset and a CD45RA-negative memory subset. The chain joins TRBV30 to TRBJ2-5; 9 bases agree with TRBD2. With the DNA end fitting TRBJ2-7 better, the J assignment may be wrong. The sequence was obtained from a man aged 18 to 30 in good health. The source material was naive CD4+ T cells sorted from blood. The subset was: CD45RA+ positively selected. The CDR3 region has the DNA TGTGCCTGGAGTCACAGCGGGGGGTTCACCTACGAGCAGTACTTC. Protein sequence: CAWSHSGGFTYEQYF.